The 9 T cell receptor beta chains below all came from one sample that was sequenced in a study of blood T cell repertoires in COVID-19. Here immunoSEQ multiplex PCR was the method, and the copy in TCRdb shows in-frame clones only, minus some. The table lists 45,000 to 70,000 clones, almost 85% of them singletons. Sequences were obtained from peripheral blood. The origin of the receptors is a woman of 80 years or more with acute or convalescent COVID-19.

V and J are TRBV5-1 and TRBJ2-1, with 8 bases that match TRBD2. The CDR3 spans 15 residues. Germline trimming cut 4 bases from V and 4 bases from J; bases unmatched to any gene: 7. Looked up from germline, CDR1 is SGHRS and CDR2 is YFSETQ. Here the CDR3 DNA reads TGCGCCAGCAGCGAAAGCGGGAGTGGATACAATGAGCAGTTCTTC. Its translation is CASSESGSGYNEQFF.

The V gene is TRBV5-1, the J gene TRBJ2-7; 7 positions agree with TRBD1. V lost 4 bases, J lost 0 bases, and 10 bases stayed unmatched. This CDR3 is built from 16 residues. Germline CDR1 SGHRS, CDR2 YFSETQ. CDR3 coding DNA: TGCGCCAGCAGCAGAACAGACCGGACAGGCTCCTACGAGCAGTACTTC. This codes for CASSRTDRTGSYEQYF.

For this clone: The junction shows a germline mismatch at one end, possibly a read error. The chain links TRBV2 to TRBJ1-2; the match to TRBD1 covers 9 bases. The CDR3 covers 13 residues. Germline-derived CDR1 and CDR2 are SNHLY and FYNNEI. CDR3 amino acids: CASRAGTGFLGDF. In DNA, the CDR3 is TGTGCCAGCAGAGCCGGGACAGGGTTTTTGGGAGACTTC.

The chain is built from TRBV3-1 (or the pseudogene TRBV3-2) and TRBJ2-1; no definite D call. V lost 1 base and J 7 bases, leaving 8 bases between the germline ends. This CDR3 has 13 amino acids. CDR1 and CDR2 (germline): LGHDT, YNNKEL (reference sequence). The CDR3 here is CASSQGVRNEQFF. The CDR3 DNA follows: TGTGCCAGCAGCCAAGGGGTGCGGAATGAGCAGTTCTTC.

This chain joins TRBV7-6 and TRBJ1-4, with TRBD1 matching over 7 bases. J gave up 5 bases and V 2 bases, and 5 bases lay outside the gene matches. Germline assignment: CDR1 SGHVS and CDR2 FNYEAQ. The CDR3 spans 15 residues. The CDR3 loop reads CASSLSGTANEKLFF. CDR3 DNA sequence: TGTGCCAGCAGCTTATCCGGGACAGCAAATGAAAAACTGTTTTTT.

This chain uses TRBV6-2 or TRBV6-3 with TRBJ1-2, with D uncertain. Germline values: CDR1 MNHEY, CDR2 SVGEGT. Trimming left V 2 bases short and J 5 bases short, with 12 bases between. The length of the CDR3 is 14 residues. Here the CDR3 reads CASSYREWGYGYTF. The CDR3 DNA sequence: TGTGCCAGCAGTTACAGGGAGTGGGGTTATGGCTACACCTTC.

The chain carries TRBV3-1 (or the pseudogene TRBV3-2) and TRBJ2-7; D remains unclear. This CDR3 spans 11 amino acids. From germline, CDR1 is LGHDT and CDR2 YNNKEL (reference sequence). V was pared by 4 bases and J by 3 bases, with 4 bases between. The CDR3 nucleotides are TGTGCCAGCAGCCGTCACTACGAGCAGTACTTC. It codes for CASSRHYEQYF.

The J gene is TRBJ1-1, the V gene TRBV7-2; possible D gene TRBD1, 6 bases. Per germline, CDR1 SGHTA and CDR2 FQGNSA. Trimming removed 5 bases at V and 1 base at J, with 11 bases between. The CDR3 runs 14 residues. The CDR3 nucleotides are TGTGCCAGCAGCATGGGACACGCGAACACTGAAGCTTTCTTT. The encoded protein is CASSMGHANTEAFF.

The genes are TRBV7-9 and TRBJ2-5; 9 bases map to TRBD2. Germline V gene lookup returns CDR1 SEHNR and CDR2 FQNEAQ (reference sequence). The ends lost 2 bases at V and 5 bases at J; junction bases unmatched: 9. This CDR3 has 16 residues. As DNA, the CDR3 is TGTGCCAGCAGCTTACCTAGCGGGATAGAAAGGGAGACCCAGTACTTC. Translated: CASSLPSGIERETQYF. Supplemented by reference TRBV7-9 and TRBJ2-5, the full variable domain reads DTGVSQNPRHKITKRGQNVTFRCDPISEHNRLYWYRQTLGQGPEFLTYFQNEAQLEKSRLLSDRFSAERPKGSFSTLEIQRTEQGDSAMYLCASSLPSGIERETQYFGPGTRLLVL.